The TCR beta chain described here comes from a study of beta chain features in type 1 diabetes. Overall study context: Across the samples, roughly 99 million sorted cells were examined in total.

The collection from each donor was one heparinised blood draw averaging roughly 100 mL. The length of the CDR3 is 15 residues. Trimming took 3 bases from V and 3 from J; bases not matched to a gene: 4. The germline V gene has CDR1 MNHNS and CDR2 SASEGT. What was sequenced were expressed TCRB transcripts, since all of the isolated RNA had been reverse transcribed. Profiling relied on immunoSEQ multiplex PCR, and the TCRdb table lists in-frame clones only, not all of them. Among roughly 730,000 clones listed, 10% to 15% were seen once. Notes on this clone: The antigen remains unidentified.

General study points: Within the patient group, naive, central memory and Treg TCRB repertoires appeared more similar to each other than within healthy donors. The study found moderately but significantly shorter TCRB CDR3s in all four CD4+ subsets of Type 1 diabetes patients.

This TCR was sampled from a young man with type 1 diabetes. The sequenced sample consisted of naive CD4+ T cells from blood. The chain links TRBV6-1 to TRBJ2-1; TRBD2 matches at 8 bases. The CDR3 coding sequence is TGTGCCAGCAGTGAGACCGGGACTAGCTACAATGAGCAGTTCTTC. This codes for CASSETGTSYNEQFF.